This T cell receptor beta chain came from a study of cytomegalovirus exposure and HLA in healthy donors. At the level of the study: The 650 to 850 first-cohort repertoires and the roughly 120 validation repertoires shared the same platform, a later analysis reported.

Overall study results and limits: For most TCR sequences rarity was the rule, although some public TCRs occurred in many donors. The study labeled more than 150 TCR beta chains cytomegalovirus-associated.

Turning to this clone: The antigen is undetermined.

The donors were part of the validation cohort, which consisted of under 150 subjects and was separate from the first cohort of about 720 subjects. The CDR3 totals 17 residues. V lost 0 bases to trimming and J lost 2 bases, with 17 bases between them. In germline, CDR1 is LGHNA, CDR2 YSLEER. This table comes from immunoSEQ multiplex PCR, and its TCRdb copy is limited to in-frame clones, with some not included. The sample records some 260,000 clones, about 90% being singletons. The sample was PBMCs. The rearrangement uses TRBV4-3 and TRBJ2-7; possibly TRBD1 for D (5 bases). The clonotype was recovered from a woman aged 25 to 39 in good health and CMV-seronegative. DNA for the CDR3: TGCGCCAGCAGCCAAGACGCTCGGACAATAGGGGCCTACGAGCAGTACTTC. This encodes CASSQDARTIGAYEQYF.